This paragraph reports one T cell receptor beta chain. Its antigen remains unknown. The sample comes from a study of human T cells and chemical hapten exposure. Across the study: The scalp of each patient received a weekly diphenylcyclopropenone dose for the full approximately 22-week study.

CDR3 length: 15 residues. Looked up from germline, CDR1 is LGHNA and CDR2 is YSLEER. V lost 6 bases and J lost 6; bases outside the gene matches: 11. Study observations and caveats: TCRs exceeding a frequency of 1 in 1000 stayed unchanged under DPC sensitization. Alopecia was present in the donors, so their immune response may differ from healthy people's.

The time point was: patch test 2, 6 weeks after DPC sensitization. Treatment denoted: therapeutic diphenylcyclopropenone sensitization with weekly scalp DPC. TCRdb recomputed calls from the RACE reads with MiXCR, one row per CDR3 protein. This table has approximately 350,000 distinct CDR3 sequences, around 6% appearing once. This sequence originates from a young woman with alopecia areata. Some clones in this sample may be carry-over from other donors' samples. J is TRBJ1-1 and V is TRBV4-3, with 9 bases matching TRBD1. The starting material was whole blood, obtained in connection with sensitization to the hapten diphenylcyclopropenone (DPC). CDR3: CASSRTGTGISEAFF. The CDR3 bases are TGCGCCAGCAGTAGAACCGGGACAGGGATATCTGAAGCTTTCTTT.